This T cell receptor (beta chain) was found in a study of T cells after yellow fever vaccination. Points from the study as a whole: Within FACS-sorted repertoires, abundant clonotypes contaminating from the bulk population could be present. Subsequent to the booster, the majority of primary-vaccination clones reappeared (less than 97% CD4, 88% CD8).

A universal primer site and UMIs were added as TCR cDNA was made by 5'RACE template switching. MiXCR, applied by TCRdb to the 5' RACE reads, yields one record per CDR3 protein. The sample lists approximately 330,000 distinct CDR3 sequences; approximately 13% were seen once. The CDR3 spans 14 residues. Trimming removed 0 bases from V and 6 bases from J, with 9 bases in between. Germline V gives CDR1 SGHRS, CDR2 YFSETQ. Many counts were recorded for this clonotype. The antigen remains unidentified. The source of this sequence is a man aged 18 to 29 who received the YFV17D yellow fever vaccine. The sample in question was CD4+ T cells sorted from PBMCs, obtained 15 days after the yellow fever booster vaccination. The chain uses TRBV5-1 and TRBJ2-2; D is ambiguous. This CDR3 reads CASSLGHLSGELFF. The CDR3 nucleotides are TGCGCCAGCAGCTTGGGACACTTATCCGGGGAGCTGTTTTTT. Based on the CDR3 plus reference TRBV5-1 and TRBJ2-2, the full variable domain is KAGVTQTPRYLIKTRGQQVTLSCSPISGHRSVSWYQQTPGQGLQFLFEYFSETQRNKGNFPGRFSGRQFSNSRSEMNVSTLELGDSALYLCASSLGHLSGELFFGEGSRLTVL.